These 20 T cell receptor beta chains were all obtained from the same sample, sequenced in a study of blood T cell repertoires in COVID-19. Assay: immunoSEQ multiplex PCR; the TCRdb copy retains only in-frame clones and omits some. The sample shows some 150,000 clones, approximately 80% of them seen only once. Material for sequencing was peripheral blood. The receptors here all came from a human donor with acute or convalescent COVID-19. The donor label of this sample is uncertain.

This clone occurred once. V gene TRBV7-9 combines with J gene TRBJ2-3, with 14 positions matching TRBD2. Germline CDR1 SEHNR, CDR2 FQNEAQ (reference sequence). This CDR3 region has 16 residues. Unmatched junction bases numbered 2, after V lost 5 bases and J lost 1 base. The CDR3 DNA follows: TGTGCCAGCAGCAAGGGACTAGCGGGGGGCACAGATACGCAGTATTTT. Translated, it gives CASSKGLAGGTDTQYF.

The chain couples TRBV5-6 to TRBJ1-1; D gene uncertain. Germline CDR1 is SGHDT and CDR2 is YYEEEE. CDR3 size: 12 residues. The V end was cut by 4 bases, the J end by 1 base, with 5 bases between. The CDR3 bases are TGTGCCAGCAGCACCGGGAACACTGAAGCTTTCTTT. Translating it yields CASSTGNTEAFF.

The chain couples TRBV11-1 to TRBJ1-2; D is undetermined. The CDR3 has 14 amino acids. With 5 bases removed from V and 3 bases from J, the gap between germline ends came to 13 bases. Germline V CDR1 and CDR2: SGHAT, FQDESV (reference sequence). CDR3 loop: CASSPTPSDYGYTF. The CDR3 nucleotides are TGTGCCAGCAGCCCCACCCCTTCAGACTATGGCTACACCTTC.

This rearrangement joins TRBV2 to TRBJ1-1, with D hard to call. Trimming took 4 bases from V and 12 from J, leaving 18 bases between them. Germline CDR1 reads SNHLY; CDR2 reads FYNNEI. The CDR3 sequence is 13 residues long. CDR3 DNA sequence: TGTGCCAGCAGTGGTGATGGAGCAGCTCTGACTTTCTTT. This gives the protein CASSGDGAALTFF.

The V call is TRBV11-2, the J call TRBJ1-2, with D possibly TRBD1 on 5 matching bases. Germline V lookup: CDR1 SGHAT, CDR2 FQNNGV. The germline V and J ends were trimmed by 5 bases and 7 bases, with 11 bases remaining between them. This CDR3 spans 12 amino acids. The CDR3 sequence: CASSRQRAGYTF. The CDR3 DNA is TGTGCCAGCAGCCGACAGAGAGCTGGCTACACCTTC.

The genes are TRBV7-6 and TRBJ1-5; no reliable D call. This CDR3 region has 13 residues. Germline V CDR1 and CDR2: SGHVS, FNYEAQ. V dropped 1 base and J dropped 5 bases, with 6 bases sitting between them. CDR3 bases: TGTGCCAGCAGCTTAGGAGGCTATCAGCCCCAGCATTTT. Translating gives CASSLGGYQPQHF.

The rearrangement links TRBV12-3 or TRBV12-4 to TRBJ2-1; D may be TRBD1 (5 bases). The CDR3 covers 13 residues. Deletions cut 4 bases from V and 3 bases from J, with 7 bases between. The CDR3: CASSYDSYNEQFF. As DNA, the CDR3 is TGTGCCAGCAGTTATGACAGCTACAATGAGCAGTTCTTC.

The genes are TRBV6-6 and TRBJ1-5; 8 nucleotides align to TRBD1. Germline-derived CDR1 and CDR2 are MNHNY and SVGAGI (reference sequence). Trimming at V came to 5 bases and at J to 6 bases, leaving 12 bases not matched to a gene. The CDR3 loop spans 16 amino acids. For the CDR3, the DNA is TGTGCCAGCAGTCCTTTAGTTCAGGGGGCAATTCAGCCCCAGCATTTT. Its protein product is CASSPLVQGAIQPQHF.

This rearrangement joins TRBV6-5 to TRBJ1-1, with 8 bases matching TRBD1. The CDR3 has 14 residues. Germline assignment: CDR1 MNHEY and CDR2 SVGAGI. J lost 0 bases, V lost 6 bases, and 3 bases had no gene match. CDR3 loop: CASRRDRMNTEAFF. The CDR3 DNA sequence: TGTGCCAGCAGGAGGGACAGGATGAACACTGAAGCTTTCTTT.

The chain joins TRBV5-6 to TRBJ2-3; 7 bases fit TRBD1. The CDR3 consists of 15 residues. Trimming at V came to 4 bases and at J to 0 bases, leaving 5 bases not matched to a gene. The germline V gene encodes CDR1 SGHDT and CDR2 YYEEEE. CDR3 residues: CASSRKGASTDTQYF. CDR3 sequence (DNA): TGTGCCAGCAGCCGGAAGGGGGCGAGCACAGATACGCAGTATTTT.

The CDR3 loop is CASSNPGGVQSYTF. CDR3 sequence (DNA): TGTGCCAGTAGTAACCCCGGGGGTGTTCAAAGCTACACCTTC. V usage is TRBV19 and J usage is TRBJ1-2, with D possibly TRBD1 on 5 matching bases. Germline V gives CDR1 LNHDA, CDR2 SQIVND (reference sequence). Trimming cost V 4 bases and J 9 bases, with 18 bases left between them. The length of the CDR3 is 14 residues.

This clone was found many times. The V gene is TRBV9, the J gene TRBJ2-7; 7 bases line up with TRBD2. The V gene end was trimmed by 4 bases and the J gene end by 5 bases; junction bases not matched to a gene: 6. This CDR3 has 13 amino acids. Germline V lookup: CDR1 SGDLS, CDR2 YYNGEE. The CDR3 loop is CASSLASGDEQYF. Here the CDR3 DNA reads TGTGCCAGCAGCCTTGCAAGCGGGGACGAGCAGTACTTC.

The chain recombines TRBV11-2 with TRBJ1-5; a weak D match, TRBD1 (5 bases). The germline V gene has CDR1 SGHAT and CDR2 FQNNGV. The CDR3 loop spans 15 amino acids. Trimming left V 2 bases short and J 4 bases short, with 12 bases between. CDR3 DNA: TGTGCCAGCAGCTTAAAAGGAGGGGAGAATCAGCCCCAGCATTTT. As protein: CASSLKGGENQPQHF.

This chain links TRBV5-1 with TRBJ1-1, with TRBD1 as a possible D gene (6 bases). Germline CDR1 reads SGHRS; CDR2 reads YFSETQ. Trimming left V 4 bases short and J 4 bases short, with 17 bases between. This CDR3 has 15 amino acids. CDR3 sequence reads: CASSPGGGGSTEAFF. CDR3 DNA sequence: TGCGCCAGCAGCCCCGGTGGGGGCGGAAGCACTGAAGCTTTCTTT.

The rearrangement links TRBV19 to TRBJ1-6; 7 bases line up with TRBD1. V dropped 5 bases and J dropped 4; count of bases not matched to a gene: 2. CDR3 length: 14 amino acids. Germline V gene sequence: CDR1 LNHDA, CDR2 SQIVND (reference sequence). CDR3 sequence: CASSGGQYNSPLHF. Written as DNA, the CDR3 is TGTGCCAGTAGTGGGGGACAGTATAATTCACCCCTCCACTTT.

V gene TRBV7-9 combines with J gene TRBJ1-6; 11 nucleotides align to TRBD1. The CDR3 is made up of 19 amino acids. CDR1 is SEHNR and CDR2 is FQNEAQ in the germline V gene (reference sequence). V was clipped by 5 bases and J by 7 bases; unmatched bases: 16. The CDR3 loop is CASSPPGVPGTGGNSPLHF. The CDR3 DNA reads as TGTGCCAGCAGCCCCCCGGGCGTGCCCGGGACAGGGGGAAATTCACCCCTCCACTTT.

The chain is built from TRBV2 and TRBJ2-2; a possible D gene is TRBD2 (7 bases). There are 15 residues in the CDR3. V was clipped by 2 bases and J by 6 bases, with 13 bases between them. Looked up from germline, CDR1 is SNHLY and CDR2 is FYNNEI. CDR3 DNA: TGTGCCAGCAGTGAAACTTCGGGGGGCGCCGGGGAGCTGTTTTTT. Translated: CASSETSGGAGELFF.

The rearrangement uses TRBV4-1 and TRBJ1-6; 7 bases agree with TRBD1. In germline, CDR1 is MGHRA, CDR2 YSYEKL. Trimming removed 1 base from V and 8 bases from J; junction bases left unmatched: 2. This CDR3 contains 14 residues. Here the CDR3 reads CASSQGTGYSPLHF. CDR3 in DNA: TGCGCCAGCAGCCAAGGGACAGGATATTCACCCCTCCACTTT.

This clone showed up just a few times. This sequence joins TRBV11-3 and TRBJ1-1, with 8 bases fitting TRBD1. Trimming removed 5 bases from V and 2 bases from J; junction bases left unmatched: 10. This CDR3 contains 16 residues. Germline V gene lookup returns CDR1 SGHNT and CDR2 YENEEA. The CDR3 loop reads CASSGRTGLGNTEAFF. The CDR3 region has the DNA TGTGCCAGCAGCGGCCGGACAGGGCTGGGAAACACTGAAGCTTTCTTT.

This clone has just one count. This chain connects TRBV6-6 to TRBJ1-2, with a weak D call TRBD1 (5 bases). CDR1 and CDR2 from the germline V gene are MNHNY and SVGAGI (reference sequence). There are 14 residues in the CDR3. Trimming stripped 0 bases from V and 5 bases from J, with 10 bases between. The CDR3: CASSYSSGPYGYTF. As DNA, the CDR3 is TGTGCCAGCAGTTACTCTTCAGGGCCGTATGGCTACACCTTC.